These 11 T cell receptor beta chains were all obtained from the same sample, sequenced in a study of blood T cell repertoires in COVID-19. Method: immunoSEQ multiplex PCR; TCRdb's copy keeps in-frame clones and lacks some. The data contain about 220,000 clones, about 88% of them seen just once; the ten biggest clones take up around 3%. What was sequenced was peripheral blood. Receptors originate from a man aged 50 or older who had recovered from COVID-19.

J is TRBJ1-2 and V is TRBV28; TRBD1 might be the D (5 bases). Trimming cost V 6 bases and J 9 bases, with 11 bases left between them. CDR1 and CDR2 from the germline V gene are MDHEN and SYDVKM. The CDR3 consists of 11 residues. CDR3 in DNA: TGTGCCAGCAGACAAAGGGGTAGCTACACCTTC. Translation: CASRQRGSYTF.

This chain links TRBV7-9 with TRBJ2-7; 7 nucleotides match TRBD1. Unmatched junction bases numbered 9, after V lost 4 bases and J lost 3 bases. Germline CDR1 SEHNR, CDR2 FQNEAQ (reference sequence). This CDR3 region has 15 residues. CDR3 nucleotide sequence: TGTGCCAGCAGCTCACGGTTGGGACAGCTCTACGAGCAGTACTTC. This codes for CASSSRLGQLYEQYF.

The V call is TRBV11-2, the J call TRBJ2-1, with TRBD2 matching over 13 bases. There are 15 residues in the CDR3. Germline trimming cut 5 bases from V and 7 bases from J; bases unmatched to any gene: 5. Germline-derived CDR1 and CDR2 are SGHAT and FQNNGV. As DNA, the CDR3 is TGTGCCAGCAGCCAACTAGCGGGAGGGCTAAATGAGCAGTTCTTC. It encodes CASSQLAGGLNEQFF.

This chain links TRBV7-9 with TRBJ2-7; TRBD1 might be the D (6 bases). Germline V gene lookup returns CDR1 SEHNR and CDR2 FQNEAQ (reference sequence). Trimming took off 3 bases at V and 1 base at J, with 10 bases between the two ends. The CDR3 has 14 residues. The DNA of the CDR3 is TGTGCCAGCAGCTTTACAGGGCGGTCCTACGAGCAGTACTTC. Translation gives CASSFTGRSYEQYF.

The genes are TRBV27 and TRBJ2-7, with a tentative D call TRBD2 (6 bases). Trimming took 6 bases from V and 2 from J, leaving 17 bases between them. The germline gives CDR1 MNHEY, CDR2 SMNVEV (reference sequence). The CDR3 spans 15 residues. CDR3 protein: CASSPIAEITYEQYF. CDR3 sequence (DNA): TGTGCCAGCAGCCCGATAGCGGAGATAACCTACGAGCAGTACTTC.

This chain uses TRBV5-4 with TRBJ2-4; D possibly corresponds to TRBD1 (6 bases). V lost 0 bases, J lost 7 bases, and 17 bases lay in between. This CDR3 comprises 16 residues. The germline V gene has CDR1 SGHNT and CDR2 YYREEE (reference sequence). The CDR3, as DNA: TGTGCCAGCAGCTTGGCTACAGCCGATCAGGGGAACATTCAGTACTTC. Amino acid sequence: CASSLATADQGNIQYF.

The V and J genes are TRBV27 and TRBJ1-2, with D possibly being TRBD1 (5 bases). CDR1 and CDR2 (germline): MNHEY, SMNVEV (reference sequence). CDR3 size: 15 residues. Trimming cost V 3 bases and J 1 base, with 12 bases left between them. CDR3 coding DNA: TGTGCCAGCAGTTTCGACAGCTTACTTAACTATGGCTACACCTTC. Encoded protein: CASSFDSLLNYGYTF.

The chain couples TRBV18 to TRBJ2-1; no clear D. CDR1 and CDR2 (germline): KGHSH, LQKENI. The V and J ends lost 2 bases and 0 bases respectively, with 11 bases between them. The length of the CDR3 is 16 residues. The CDR3 reads CASSPSRKSSYNEQFF. CDR3 nucleotide sequence: TGTGCCAGCTCACCATCCCGAAAGAGCTCCTACAATGAGCAGTTCTTC.

The chain uses TRBV6-5 and TRBJ1-2; 9 bases line up with TRBD1. The CDR3 runs 14 residues. The trim removed 6 bases at V and 7 bases at J, leaving 9 bases unmatched. CDR1 is MNHEY and CDR2 is SVGAGI in the germline V gene. The CDR3 sequence: CASSLLGQGRGYTF. For the CDR3, the DNA is TGTGCCAGCAGCCTCCTGGGACAGGGTCGTGGCTACACCTTC.

This chain uses TRBV27 with TRBJ2-5, with D perhaps TRBD1 (6 bases). V lost 6 bases and J lost 4, with 15 bases in between. Germline V gene data show CDR1 as MNHEY and CDR2 as SMNVEV (reference sequence). The CDR3 length is 14 residues. The CDR3 is CASRKNRVAETQYF. For the CDR3, the DNA is TGTGCCAGCAGAAAGAACAGGGTGGCAGAGACCCAGTACTTC.

This rearrangement joins TRBV5-1 to TRBJ1-5; D gene unclear. The V gene's germline CDR1 is SGHRS and CDR2 YFSETQ. The CDR3 runs 13 residues. Trimming stripped 3 bases from V and 4 bases from J, with 8 bases between. CDR3 DNA sequence: TGCGCCAGCAGCTATGGAGTGAATCAGCCCCAGCATTTT. Translation gives CASSYGVNQPQHF. The variable domain in full, completed from reference TRBV5-1 and TRBJ1-5, reads KAGVTQTPRYLIKTRGQQVTLSCSPISGHRSVSWYQQTPGQGLQFLFEYFSETQRNKGNFPGRFSGRQFSNSRSEMNVSTLELGDSALYLCASSYGVNQPQHFGDGTRLSIL.